Listed here is a single T cell receptor (beta chain). This clone was seen a single time. It has no known antigen specificity. Nothing much larger sits one base from this clone, and base qualities are not available. TCRbeta CDR3 regions were amplified from genomic DNA by means of the immunoSEQ Assay, a bias-controlled multiplex PCR. Processing in the source paper ran as follows. Within the assay, amplification of reference gene primers was used to estimate how many nucleated cells each sample contained. To quantify the absolute abundance of each unique TCRbeta CDR3 rearrangement, sequence reads were collapsed and filtered. Productive Simpson clonality was computed per sample as the square root of Simpson's diversity index over productive rearrangements. What TCRdb holds here is the immuneACCESS table cut down to in-frame rearrangements. Part of the clones is not present; checked against another copy, under half of the missing clones reflect an unresolved V gene, and the others are unexplained. V, J and clone size are taken as reported in that table, and D and trimming were inferred from the DNA itself. This sample has about 60,000 clones in its table, and around 88% of those were observed once. The ten largest clones add up to about 4.4% of the sample.

Based on the germline V gene, the CDR1 and CDR2 sequences are SGDLS and YYNGEE. Cut back by 6 bases and 1 base, the V and J ends lie 13 bases apart. CDR3 length: 14 amino acids, cysteine to phenylalanine. CDR3 DNA is the only sequence kept; it has 42 bases, read in frame from the first base. The data originate from a study of blood T cell repertoires in COVID-19 (TCRdb year 2020). Regarding the complete study: The collaborator samples originated in the United States, Italy and Spain and spanned the acute and convalescent phases of COVID-19. The prospective study material was composed of cDNA or gDNA derived from T cells, B-cell-depleted T cells, or PBMCs. Deeply sampled blood TCRbeta repertoires from subjects exposed to, actively infected with, or recovered from COVID-19 were included in the dataset. The repertoires were released in a freely available public database meant as a resource for research on the immune response to SARS-CoV-2. Samples came from the ongoing ImmuneRACE study (first 160 participants) plus 1,254 subjects from 6 global collaborators. The sample metadata nearly always contained a de-identified subject ID, COVID-19 status, age in years and sex. Where available, HLA class I and class II types were taken from metadata supplied by the sample provider and were not determined by assay-based typing. What the authors observed across the whole study: How much clinical and demographic metadata was included differed by source and by participant, and the metadata was provided uncurated.

The collaborating institutions used their own protocols to collect whole blood in K2EDTA tubes. For TCRbeta analysis, collaborators shipped samples as frozen whole blood, isolated PBMCs, or DNA extracted from either of those sample types. The TCR sequence derives from a man aged 55-75 years with acute or convalescent COVID-19. The specimen sequenced was peripheral blood. The sequence is built from TRBV9 and TRBJ1-1; the D gene assignment is ambiguous. The DNA reads TGTGCCAGCAACCCAGGAGGAGAGAACACTGAAGCTTTCTTT. Translated, it reads CASNPGGENTEAFF. This CDR3, with the reference TRBV9 and TRBJ1-1 proteins standing in past its ends, gives the full variable domain DSGVTQTPKHLITATGQRVTLRCSPRSGDLSVYWYQQSLDQGLQFLIQYYNGEERAKGNILERFSAQQFPDLHSELNLSSLELGDSALYFCASNPGGENTEAFFGQGTRLTVV.